The clone carrying this TCR beta chain showed up many times. Its antigen is as yet unknown. This CDR3 is 12 amino acids long. Germline-derived CDR1 and CDR2 are ENHRY and SYGVKD. Deletions cut 0 bases from V and 8 bases from J, with 7 bases between. Researchers prepared the TCRbeta library using unique molecular identifiers, the study reports. TCRdb reanalysed the PCR reads using MiXCR and keeps one entry per CDR3 protein. The profile shows some 830,000 distinct CDR3 sequences, less than 20% of them singletons. This record belongs to a study of T-cell reconstitution after alpha-beta-depleted transplantation in children. Study conclusions and caveats: Most T-cell counts and diversity one year after the transplant came from T cells that were newly produced. The origin of alpha-beta T cells about two months after transplant was reportedly several hundred expanded graft clones.

Sequenced here: PBMCs, mostly from graft donor cells, sampled 360 days after TCRalphabeta/CD19-depleted stem cell transplant. This chain links TRBV10-3 with TRBJ1-1; no definite D call. The sequence was collected from a male patient under 18 who had a stem cell transplant for acute lymphoblastic leukemia, so the T cells may come from the graft donor. The CDR3 nucleotides are TGTGCCATCAGTGAGTCTTCGCTGGAAGCTTTCTTT. The encoded protein is CAISESSLEAFF.